These 6 T cell receptor beta chains came from one sample sequenced in a study of T cell responses to AZD1222 COVID-19 vaccine. The method was immunoSEQ multiplex PCR; TCRdb's version includes in-frame clones alone and lacks a portion of them. The sample has about 140,000 clones, around 90% seen once. The sequences come from peripheral blood, collected on day 0 of AZD1222 vaccination. The source is an adult in good health.

This rearrangement joins TRBV11-2 to TRBJ2-2; 10 bases agree with TRBD1. Germline CDR1 SGHAT, CDR2 FQNNGV. The CDR3 is 16 amino acids. J lost 2 bases, V lost 5 bases, and 5 bases had no gene match. CDR3: CASSLGTGANTGELFF. The CDR3, as DNA: TGTGCCAGCAGCCTAGGGACAGGGGCTAACACCGGGGAGCTGTTTTTT.

V gene TRBV19 combines with J gene TRBJ2-3, with TRBD1 matching 9 bases. This CDR3 comprises 15 residues. Germline CDR1 reads LNHDA; CDR2 reads SQIVND (reference sequence). V lost 11 bases to trimming and J lost 0 bases; unmatched junction nucleotides: 9. The CDR3 bases are TGTGCCTCCACTCCGGGACAGGGTAGCACAGATACGCAGTATTTT. As protein: CASTPGQGSTDTQYF.

Details on this clone: Other DNA sequences in this sample translate to the same CDR3. The gene calls are TRBV5-1 and TRBJ1-4; D is possibly TRBD1 (5 bases). V was clipped by 0 bases and J by 8 bases, with 11 bases between them. Germline loops: CDR1 SGHRS, CDR2 YFSETQ. The CDR3 is made up of 14 amino acids. The CDR3 loop is CASSLGQGGEKLFF. DNA for the CDR3: TGCGCCAGCAGCTTGGGGCAGGGAGGGGAAAAACTGTTTTTT. Looking up the rest from reference TRBV5-1 and TRBJ1-4 gives the full variable domain: KAGVTQTPRYLIKTRGQQVTLSCSPISGHRSVSWYQQTPGQGLQFLFEYFSETQRNKGNFPGRFSGRQFSNSRSEMNVSTLELGDSALYLCASSLGQGGEKLFFGSGTQLSVL.

The chain combines TRBV29-1 with TRBJ2-1; D may be TRBD1 (5 bases). CDR3 size: 16 residues. Deletions cut 5 bases from V and 4 bases from J, with 21 bases between. Per germline, CDR1 SQVTM and CDR2 ANQGSEA. CDR3 in DNA: TGCAGCGTTCGATGGCGGAGTGGGGCGAGGTACAATGAGCAGTTCTTC. Translated: CSVRWRSGARYNEQFF.

This clone occurred once. The J gene is TRBJ2-2, the V gene TRBV9, with 13 bases fitting TRBD2. CDR1 and CDR2 from the germline V gene are SGDLS and YYNGEE. Losses at the gene ends were 4 bases for V and 5 bases for J; bases not matched to a gene: 5. This CDR3 contains 16 residues. The CDR3 protein is CASSQGLAGVTGELFF. The CDR3 DNA reads as TGTGCCAGCAGCCAAGGACTAGCGGGAGTTACCGGGGAGCTGTTTTTT.

The J gene is TRBJ2-2, the V gene TRBV5-1; weak D call: TRBD1 (6 bases). Germline CDR1 reads SGHRS; CDR2 reads YFSETQ. The CDR3 consists of 16 residues. Trimming took 7 bases from V and 4 from J, leaving 20 bases between them. The CDR3: CASGLQGWMGTGELFF. The DNA for the CDR3 is TGCGCCAGCGGATTACAGGGATGGATGGGCACCGGGGAGCTGTTTTTT.